The text below deals with one T cell receptor beta chain. As processed by the authors: Amplification of reference gene primers provided the estimated nucleated cell counts. TCRdb's table, derived via immunoSEQ multiplex PCR, lists solely in-frame clones and lacks some. For V, J and clone size, that table is used; D and trimming come from the DNA. Among roughly 340,000 clones, 88% were seen once, and the ten largest hold 6% to 8%. The CDR3 is made up of 16 amino acids. This entry belongs to a study of blood T cell repertoires in COVID-19. Study overall: The United States, Italy and Spain provided the acute and convalescent COVID-19 samples.

Seattle's cohort entered during active infection and was followed longitudinally. The specimen sequenced was peripheral blood. V is TRBV21-1 and J is TRBJ2-1; the table's D call, TRBD1, has no DNA check behind it. TRBV21-1 is shown as a pseudogene. This TCR was recovered from a woman in her 70s with COVID-19, enrolled during active disease. CDR3 protein: CASSRYAGGADNEQFF. Here the CDR3 DNA reads TGTGCCAGCAGCAGATACGCAGGGGGCGCGGACAATGAGCAGTTCTTC.